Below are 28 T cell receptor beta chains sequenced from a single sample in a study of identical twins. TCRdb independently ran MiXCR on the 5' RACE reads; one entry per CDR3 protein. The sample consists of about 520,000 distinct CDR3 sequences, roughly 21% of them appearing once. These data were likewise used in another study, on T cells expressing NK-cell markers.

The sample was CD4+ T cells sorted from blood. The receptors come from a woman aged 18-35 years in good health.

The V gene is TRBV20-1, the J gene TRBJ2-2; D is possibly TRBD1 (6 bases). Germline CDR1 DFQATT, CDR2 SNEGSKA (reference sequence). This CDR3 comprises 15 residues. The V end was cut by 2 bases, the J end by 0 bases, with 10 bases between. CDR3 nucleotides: TGCAGTGCTAGATGGGCAGGGGCGAACACCGGGGAGCTGTTTTTT. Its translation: CSARWAGANTGELFF.

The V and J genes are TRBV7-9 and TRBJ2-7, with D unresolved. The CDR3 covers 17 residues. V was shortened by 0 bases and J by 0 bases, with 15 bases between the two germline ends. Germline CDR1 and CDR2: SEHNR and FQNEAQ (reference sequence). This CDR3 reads CASSLAGQLLSSYEQYF. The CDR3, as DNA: TGTGCCAGCAGCTTAGCGGGCCAGCTACTTTCCTCCTACGAGCAGTACTTC.

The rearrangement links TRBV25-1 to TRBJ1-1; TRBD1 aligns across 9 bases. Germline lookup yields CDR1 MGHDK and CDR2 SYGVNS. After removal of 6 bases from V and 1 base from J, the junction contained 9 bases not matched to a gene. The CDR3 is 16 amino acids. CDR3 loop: CASRRQGVNTNTEAFF. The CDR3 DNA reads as TGTGCCAGCAGAAGACAGGGGGTGAATACGAACACTGAAGCTTTCTTT.

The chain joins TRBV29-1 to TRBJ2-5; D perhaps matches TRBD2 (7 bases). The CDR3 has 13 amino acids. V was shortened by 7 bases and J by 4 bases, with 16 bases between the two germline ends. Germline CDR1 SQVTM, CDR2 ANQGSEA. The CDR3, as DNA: TGCAGCGCCGGGGGGCGGACGCGAGAGACCCAGTACTTC. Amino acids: CSAGGRTRETQYF.

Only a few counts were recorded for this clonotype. For the CDR3, the DNA is TGTGCCAGCAGCGTCCAGACTAGTCCAGATGAGCAGTTCTTC. Its translation: CASSVQTSPDEQFF. The rearrangement uses TRBV9 and TRBJ2-1, with D perhaps TRBD2 (6 bases). The germline V gene encodes CDR1 SGDLS and CDR2 YYNGEE. This CDR3 has 14 residues. Trimming shortened V by 2 bases and J by 8 bases, and 14 bases separated the two germline ends.

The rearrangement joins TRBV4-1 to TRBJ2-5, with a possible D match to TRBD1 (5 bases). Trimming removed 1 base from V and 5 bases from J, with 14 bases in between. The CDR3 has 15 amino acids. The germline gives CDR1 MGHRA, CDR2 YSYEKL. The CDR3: CASSQGEGDVETQYF. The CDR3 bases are TGCGCCAGCAGCCAAGGGGAAGGGGATGTGGAGACCCAGTACTTC.

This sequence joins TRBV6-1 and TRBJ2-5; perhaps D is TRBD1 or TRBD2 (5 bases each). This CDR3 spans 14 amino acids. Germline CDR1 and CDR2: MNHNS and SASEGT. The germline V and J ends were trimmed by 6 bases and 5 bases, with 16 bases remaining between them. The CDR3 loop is CASSFTPGLETQYF. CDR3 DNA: TGTGCCAGCAGCTTTACGCCGGGGCTGGAGACCCAGTACTTC.

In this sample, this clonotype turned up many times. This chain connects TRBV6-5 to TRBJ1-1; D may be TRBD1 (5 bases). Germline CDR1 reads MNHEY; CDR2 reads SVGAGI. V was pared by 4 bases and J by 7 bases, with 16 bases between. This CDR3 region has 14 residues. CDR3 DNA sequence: TGTGCCAGCAGTTCGCACGGAACCGGGGGTGAAGCTTTCTTT. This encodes CASSSHGTGGEAFF.

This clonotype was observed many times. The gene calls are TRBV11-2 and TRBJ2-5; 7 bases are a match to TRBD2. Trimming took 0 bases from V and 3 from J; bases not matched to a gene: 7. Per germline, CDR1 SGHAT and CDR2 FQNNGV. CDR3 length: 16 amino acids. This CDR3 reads CASSLDGRGREETQYF. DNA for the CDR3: TGTGCCAGCAGCTTAGATGGGAGGGGACGGGAAGAGACCCAGTACTTC. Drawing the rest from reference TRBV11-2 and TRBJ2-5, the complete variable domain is EAGVAQSPRYKIIEKRQSVAFWCNPISGHATLYWYQQILGQGPKLLIQFQNNGVVDDSQLPKDRFSAERLKGVDSTLKIQPAKLEDSAVYLCASSLDGRGREETQYFGPGTRLLVL.

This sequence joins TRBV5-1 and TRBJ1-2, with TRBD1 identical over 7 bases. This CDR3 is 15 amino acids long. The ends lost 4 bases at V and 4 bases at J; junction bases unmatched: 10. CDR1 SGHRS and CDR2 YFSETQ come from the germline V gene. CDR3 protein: CASSPRTGAGYGYTF. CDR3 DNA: TGCGCCAGCAGCCCGAGGACAGGAGCGGGCTATGGCTACACCTTC.

The CDR3 here is CASSPTGTGGYEQYF. The CDR3 bases are TGTGCCAGCAGCCCGACCGGGACAGGGGGTTACGAGCAGTACTTC. This chain joins TRBV7-8 and TRBJ2-7, with TRBD1 identical over 11 bases. The CDR3 is made up of 15 amino acids. Germline values: CDR1 SGHVS, CDR2 FQNEAQ. Unmatched junction bases numbered 7, after V lost 5 bases and J lost 4 bases.

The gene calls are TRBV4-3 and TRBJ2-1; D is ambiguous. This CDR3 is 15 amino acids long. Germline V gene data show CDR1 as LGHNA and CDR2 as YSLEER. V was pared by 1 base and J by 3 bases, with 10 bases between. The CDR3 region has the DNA TGCGCCAGCAGCCAAGCAAGGGCCGGCTACAATGAGCAGTTCTTC. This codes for CASSQARAGYNEQFF.

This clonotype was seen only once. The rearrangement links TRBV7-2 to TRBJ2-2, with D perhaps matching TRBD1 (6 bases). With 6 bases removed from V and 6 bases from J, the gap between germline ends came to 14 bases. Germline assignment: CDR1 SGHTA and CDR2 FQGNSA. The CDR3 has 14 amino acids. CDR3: CASSRDNRAGELFF. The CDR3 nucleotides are TGTGCCAGCAGTCGGGACAACCGGGCCGGGGAGCTGTTTTTT.

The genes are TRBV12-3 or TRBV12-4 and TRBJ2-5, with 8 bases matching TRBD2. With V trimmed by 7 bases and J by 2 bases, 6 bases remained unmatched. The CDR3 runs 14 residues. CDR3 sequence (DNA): TGTGCCAGCATGCGAACTAGCGGACAAGAGACCCAGTACTTC. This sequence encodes CASMRTSGQETQYF.

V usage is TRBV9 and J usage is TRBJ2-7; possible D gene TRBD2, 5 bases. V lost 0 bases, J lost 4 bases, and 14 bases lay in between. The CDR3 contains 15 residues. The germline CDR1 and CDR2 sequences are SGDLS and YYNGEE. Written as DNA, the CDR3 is TGTGCCAGCAGCGTAGCTACGGGATACCAATACGAGCAGTACTTC. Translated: CASSVATGYQYEQYF.

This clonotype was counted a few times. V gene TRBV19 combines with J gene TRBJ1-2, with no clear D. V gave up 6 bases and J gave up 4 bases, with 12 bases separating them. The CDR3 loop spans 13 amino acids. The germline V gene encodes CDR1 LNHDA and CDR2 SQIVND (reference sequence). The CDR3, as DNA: TGTGCCAGTAGGGAGGCCGCCGGCTATGGCTACACCTTC. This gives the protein CASREAAGYGYTF.

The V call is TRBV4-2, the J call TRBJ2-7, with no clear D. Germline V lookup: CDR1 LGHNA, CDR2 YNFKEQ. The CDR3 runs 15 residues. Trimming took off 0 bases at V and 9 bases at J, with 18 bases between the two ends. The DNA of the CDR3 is TGTGCCAGCAGCCAAGACGCACTACCCGATGAAGTGCAGTACTTC. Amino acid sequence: CASSQDALPDEVQYF.

The CDR3 spells CASSLALSEQYF. Written as DNA, the CDR3 is TGTGCCAGCAGCTTAGCCCTAAGCGAGCAGTACTTC. The chain employs TRBV13 and TRBJ2-7, with no clear D. The CDR3 contains 12 residues. The germline CDR1 and CDR2 sequences are PRHDT and FYEKMQ (reference sequence). V lost 1 base and J 6 bases, leaving 7 bases between the germline ends.

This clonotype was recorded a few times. CDR3 sequence reads: CASSSRGAFGSYNEQFF. The CDR3 DNA reads as TGTGCCAGCAGTTCTCGCGGGGCGTTTGGCTCCTACAATGAGCAGTTCTTC. The J gene is TRBJ2-1, the V gene TRBV6-5; D might be TRBD2 (6 bases). Germline CDR1 and CDR2: MNHEY and SVGAGI. This CDR3 comprises 17 residues. Trimming shortened V by 4 bases and J by 0 bases, and 16 bases separated the two germline ends.

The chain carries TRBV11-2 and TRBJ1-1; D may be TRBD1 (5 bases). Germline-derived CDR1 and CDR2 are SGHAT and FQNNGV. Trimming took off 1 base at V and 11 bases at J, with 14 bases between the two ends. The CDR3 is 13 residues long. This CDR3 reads CASSLGPRAWAFF. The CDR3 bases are TGTGCCAGCAGCTTAGGTCCCAGGGCATGGGCTTTCTTT.

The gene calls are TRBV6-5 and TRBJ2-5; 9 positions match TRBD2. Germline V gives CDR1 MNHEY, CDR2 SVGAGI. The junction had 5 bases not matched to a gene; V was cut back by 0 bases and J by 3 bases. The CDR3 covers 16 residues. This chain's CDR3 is CASSYSVLAGKETQYF. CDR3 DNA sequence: TGTGCCAGCAGTTACTCGGTTCTAGCGGGGAAAGAGACCCAGTACTTC.

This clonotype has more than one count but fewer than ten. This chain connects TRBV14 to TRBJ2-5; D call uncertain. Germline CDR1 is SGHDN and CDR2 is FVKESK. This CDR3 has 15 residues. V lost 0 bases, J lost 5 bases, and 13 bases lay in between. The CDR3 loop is CASSQDERLRETQYF. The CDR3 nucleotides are TGTGCCAGCAGCCAAGATGAACGACTGCGGGAGACCCAGTACTTC.

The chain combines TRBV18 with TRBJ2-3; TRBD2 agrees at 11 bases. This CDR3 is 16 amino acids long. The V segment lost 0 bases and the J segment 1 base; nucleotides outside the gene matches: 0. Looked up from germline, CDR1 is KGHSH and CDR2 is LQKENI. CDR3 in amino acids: CASSPPGLAGTDTQYF. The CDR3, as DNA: TGTGCCAGCTCACCACCGGGACTAGCGGGCACAGATACGCAGTATTTT.

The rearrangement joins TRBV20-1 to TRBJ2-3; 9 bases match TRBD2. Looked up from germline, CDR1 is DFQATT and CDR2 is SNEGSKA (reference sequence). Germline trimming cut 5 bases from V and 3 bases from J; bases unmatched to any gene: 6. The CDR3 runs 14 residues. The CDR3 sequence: CSAVGAGGTDTQYF. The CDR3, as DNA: TGCAGTGCTGTGGGGGCGGGAGGGACAGATACGCAGTATTTT.

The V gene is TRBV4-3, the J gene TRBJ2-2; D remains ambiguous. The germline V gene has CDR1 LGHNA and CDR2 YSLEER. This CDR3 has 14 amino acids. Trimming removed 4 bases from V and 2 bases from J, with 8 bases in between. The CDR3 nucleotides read TGCGCCAGCAGCCGCAAGATAAACACCGGGGAGCTGTTTTTT. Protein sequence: CASSRKINTGELFF.

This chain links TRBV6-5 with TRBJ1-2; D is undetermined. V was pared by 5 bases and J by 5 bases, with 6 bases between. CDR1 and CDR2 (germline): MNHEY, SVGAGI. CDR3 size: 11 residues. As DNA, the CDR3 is TGTGCCAGCAGTAACCAGTATGGCTACACCTTC. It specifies CASSNQYGYTF.

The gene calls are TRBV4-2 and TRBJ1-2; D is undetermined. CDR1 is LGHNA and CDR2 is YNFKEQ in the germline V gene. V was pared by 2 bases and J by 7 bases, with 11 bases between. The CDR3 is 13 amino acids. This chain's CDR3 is CASSQRGFFGYTF. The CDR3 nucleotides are TGTGCCAGCAGCCAACGAGGGTTTTTTGGCTACACCTTC.

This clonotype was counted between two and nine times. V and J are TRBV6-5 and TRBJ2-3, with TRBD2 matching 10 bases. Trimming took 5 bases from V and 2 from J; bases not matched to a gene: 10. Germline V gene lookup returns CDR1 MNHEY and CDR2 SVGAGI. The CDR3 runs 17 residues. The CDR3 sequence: CASSLPQRGGLTDTQYF. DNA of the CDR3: TGTGCCAGCAGTCTACCCCAGCGGGGGGGCCTCACAGATACGCAGTATTTT.